This TCR beta chain originates from a study of T cells in localized non-small cell lung cancer. As to this clone: Its target is unknown.

Looked up from germline, CDR1 is SNHLY and CDR2 is FYNNEI. There are 14 residues in the CDR3. Trimming shortened V by 3 bases and J by 6 bases, and 15 bases separated the two germline ends. Overall study results and limits: Adjacent lung exhibited a median of 57 among the 100 most abundant tumor clones.

Measured with immunoSEQ multiplex PCR; TCRdb has only the in-frame clones, and not every one. The table has roughly 84,000 clones, 85% to 90% seen once. The sequence came from a woman between 35 and 75 years old with stage I squamous cell lung carcinoma. Sequencing was performed on peripheral blood, taken before any cancer treatment. This chain uses TRBV2 with TRBJ2-7; TRBD1 is a possible D gene (5 bases). The CDR3 is CASSELGRTSEQYF. For the CDR3, the DNA is TGTGCCAGCAGTGAGTTGGGGCGAACCTCCGAGCAGTACTTC.